The clone carrying this T cell receptor (beta chain) has a handful of counts. Its antigen is still unknown. The CDR3 covers 14 residues. Trimming took 2 bases from V and 5 from J; bases not matched to a gene: 8. The V gene's germline CDR1 is SQVTM and CDR2 ANQGSEA. Primed by a sample-barcoded 5' primer and a J-beta primer mix, a second PCR proceeded for roughly 6 to 12 cycles. Each cDNA molecule received a tag from a template-switch adaptor that had 12 random nucleotides. Each single sample gave us at least 2.5 million CDR3-containing paired-end reads. TCRdb re-called the 5' RACE reads with MiXCR, one entry per CDR3 protein. The table includes approximately 850,000 distinct CDR3 sequences, around 42% detected once. This sample stems from a study of blood T cells in healthy people across ages. Study-wide points: Long-lived donors had more naive CD4+ cells and higher diversity than aged donors.

Sample donors were healthy Caucasian individuals that came from Russia, aged about 6 to 100. This TCR was recovered from a man in his sixties in good health. J is TRBJ1-1 and V is TRBV29-1, with 7 bases fitting TRBD1. What was sequenced was blood. The CDR3, as DNA: TGCAGCGTTGAAACGGACAGGAGAGGGACTGAAGCTTTCTTT. Translating gives CSVETDRRGTEAFF.